Listed here are 29 T cell receptor beta chains from one sample, sequenced in a study of cytomegalovirus exposure and HLA in healthy donors. Profiling relied on immunoSEQ multiplex PCR, and the TCRdb table lists in-frame clones only, not all of them. This sample yields about 140,000 clones, of which almost 90% are seen a single time; approximately 7.5% belongs to the top ten. The sequenced sample was PBMCs. These receptors originate from a woman under 30 in good health and CMV-seropositive.

In its sample, this clone was seen a few times. The chain couples TRBV30 to TRBJ1-1, with TRBD1 as a possible D gene (5 bases). CDR1 and CDR2 from the germline V gene are GTSNPN and SVGIG (reference sequence). Trimming pared 0 bases from V and 3 bases from J, leaving 5 bases between. The CDR3 spans 12 residues. CDR3 in amino acids: CAWSVGDTEAFF. CDR3 DNA sequence: TGTGCCTGGAGTGTAGGGGACACTGAAGCTTTCTTT.

The chain carries TRBV7-2 and TRBJ2-7; 12 nucleotides match TRBD2. After removal of 4 bases from V and 3 bases from J, the junction contained 16 bases not matched to a gene. The CDR3 is made up of 19 amino acids. Germline V gene data show CDR1 as SGHTA and CDR2 as FQGNSA. CDR3 nucleotides: TGTGCCAGCAGCTCTCGGGGGGCTAGCGGGAGGGTAAGAGTCTACGAGCAGTACTTC. As protein: CASSSRGASGRVRVYEQYF.

V usage is TRBV28 and J usage is TRBJ2-2; D might be TRBD1 (5 bases). V was pared by 6 bases and J by 2 bases, with 16 bases between. This CDR3 has 16 amino acids. Germline CDR1 is MDHEN and CDR2 is SYDVKM. The CDR3 sequence is CASRLRWGANTGELFF. The CDR3 nucleotides read TGTGCCAGCAGGCTCAGGTGGGGCGCCAACACCGGGGAGCTGTTTTTT.

The J gene is TRBJ2-7, the V gene TRBV6-5; weak D call: TRBD2 (6 bases). Trimming took 2 bases from V and 6 from J, leaving 14 bases between them. Germline lookup yields CDR1 MNHEY and CDR2 SVGAGI. The CDR3 loop spans 14 amino acids. CDR3: CASSYASREAEQYF. In nucleotides, the CDR3 is TGTGCCAGCAGTTACGCTAGCAGGGAGGCCGAGCAGTACTTC.

This chain links TRBV28 with TRBJ2-7, with D possibly matching TRBD1 (5 bases). V was shortened by 5 bases and J by 2 bases, with 13 bases between the two germline ends. This CDR3 has 14 amino acids. Germline V gives CDR1 MDHEN, CDR2 SYDVKM. As DNA, the CDR3 is TGTGCCAGCAGTCCTCCGGACAACCCCTACGAGCAGTACTTC. This encodes CASSPPDNPYEQYF.

The chain recombines TRBV27 with TRBJ2-3, with 7 bases aligning to TRBD1. This CDR3 comprises 16 residues. J was trimmed by 5 bases and V by 3 bases; bases with no gene match: 11. Germline CDR1 MNHEY, CDR2 SMNVEV (reference sequence). The CDR3: CASSFLLTGNRDTQYF. The CDR3 coding sequence is TGTGCCAGCAGTTTCTTACTGACAGGGAACCGAGATACGCAGTATTTT.

CDR3 amino acids: CASSLVLPNTIYF. The CDR3, as DNA: TGTGCCAGCAGCTTAGTTCTCCCAAACACCATATATTTT. The chain links TRBV7-2 to TRBJ1-3; no clear D. The ends were cut back, 1 base at V and 6 bases at J, with 7 bases in the middle. CDR3 length: 13 residues. Germline values: CDR1 SGHTA, CDR2 FQGNSA.

V and J are TRBV11-2 and TRBJ2-7; D remains unclear. The ends were cut back, 2 bases at V and 4 bases at J, with 15 bases in the middle. This CDR3 region has 15 residues. Germline CDR1 and CDR2: SGHAT and FQNNGV. DNA of the CDR3: TGTGCCAGCAGCTTATCCCAGGCAATTGCATACGAGCAGTACTTC. Translating gives CASSLSQAIAYEQYF.

The chain joins TRBV6-6 to TRBJ1-1; TRBD1 aligns across 8 bases. The CDR3 extends over 13 amino acids. Germline CDR1 is MNHNY and CDR2 is SVGAGI (reference sequence). J lost 3 bases, V lost 6 bases, and 3 bases had no gene match. CDR3 bases: TGTGCCAGCAGGGAACAGGGGGACACTGAAGCTTTCTTT. The encoded protein is CASREQGDTEAFF.

The chain uses TRBV19 and TRBJ2-2; 9 bases agree with TRBD2. The CDR3 length is 18 residues. In germline, CDR1 is LNHDA, CDR2 SQIVND (reference sequence). J was trimmed by 0 bases and V by 6 bases; bases with no gene match: 11. CDR3: CASSQTSGVNTNTGELFF. The CDR3 DNA is TGTGCCAGTAGCCAGACTAGCGGAGTAAACACGAACACCGGGGAGCTGTTTTTT.

In its sample, this clone was seen once. V gene TRBV19 combines with J gene TRBJ2-7; 8 positions match TRBD2. The germline V gene has CDR1 LNHDA and CDR2 SQIVND (reference sequence). The CDR3 is 16 amino acids. V was pared by 5 bases and J by 3 bases, with 12 bases of the junction left unmatched. The CDR3 here is CASSGRTGLAIYEQYF. Written as DNA, the CDR3 is TGTGCCAGTAGTGGGCGAACCGGACTAGCAATCTACGAGCAGTACTTC.

The chain is built from TRBV5-1 and TRBJ2-1, with TRBD2 identical over 14 bases. Germline trimming cut 4 bases from V and 9 bases from J; bases unmatched to any gene: 6. CDR1 is SGHRS and CDR2 is YFSETQ in the germline V gene. This CDR3 spans 15 amino acids. The CDR3 DNA reads TGCGCCAGCAGCATGGGACTAGCGGGAGAAACTGAGCAGTTCTTC. It encodes CASSMGLAGETEQFF.

With respect to this clone: One junction end does not reproduce the germline sequence, and a read error may be involved. J is TRBJ2-2 and V is TRBV9; 12 bases align to TRBD2. The CDR3 runs 17 residues. Germline assignment: CDR1 SGDLS and CDR2 YYNGEE. In nucleotides, the CDR3 is TGTGCCAGCACCGTAGGACTAGCGGGACAATACACCGGGGAGCTGTTTTTT. Translated: CASTVGLAGQYTGELFF.

The chain recombines TRBV2 with TRBJ1-1; perhaps TRBD1 as D (6 bases). CDR3 length: 14 residues. From germline, CDR1 is SNHLY and CDR2 FYNNEI. V was trimmed by 5 bases and J by 1 base, leaving 11 bases between them. CDR3 nucleotides: TGTGCCAGCAGTTACAGGGATTCGAACACTGAAGCTTTCTTT. The encoded protein is CASSYRDSNTEAFF.

About this clone: Additional DNA sequences in this sample encode the identical CDR3. V is TRBV5-1 and J is TRBJ2-5, with 11 bases aligning to TRBD2. The V and J ends lost 0 bases and 1 base, in that order; junction bases with no gene match: 5. Germline V lookup: CDR1 SGHRS, CDR2 YFSETQ. CDR3 size: 17 residues. The CDR3 nucleotides read TGCGCCAGCAGCTTGGCGCTAGCGGGAGGTCCCCAAGAGACCCAGTACTTC. Protein: CASSLALAGGPQETQYF.

V is TRBV6-5 and J is TRBJ2-1; no clear D gene. V was cut by 6 bases and J by 10 bases, with 19 bases left in between. The CDR3 runs 14 residues. Germline V gene data show CDR1 as MNHEY and CDR2 as SVGAGI. CDR3 amino acids: CASSRPLTTGEQFF. The CDR3 DNA sequence: TGTGCCAGCAGCCGCCCGCTCACTACCGGGGAGCAGTTCTTC.

This chain uses TRBV14 with TRBJ2-5; D is perhaps TRBD1 (6 bases). The CDR3 runs to 13 residues. V gave up 4 bases and J gave up 11 bases, with 17 bases separating them. Germline V gene sequence: CDR1 SGHDN, CDR2 FVKESK. Here the CDR3 DNA reads TGTGCCAGCAGCCGCCATGATACAGGGTTACAGTACTTC. It yields the protein CASSRHDTGLQYF.

J is TRBJ2-5 and V is TRBV7-6, with 7 bases that match TRBD2. CDR3 length equals 14 residues. Germline assignment: CDR1 SGHVS and CDR2 FNYEAQ. Trimming cost V 3 bases and J 0 bases; bases outside gene matches: 1. Written as DNA, the CDR3 is TGTGCCAGCAGCTTTCGGGGGGACCAAGAGACCCAGTACTTC. Residues: CASSFRGDQETQYF.

V and J are TRBV7-2 and TRBJ1-1; 7 bases align to TRBD1. The germline gives CDR1 SGHTA, CDR2 FQGNSA. There are 18 residues in the CDR3. J gave up 1 base and V 3 bases, and 14 bases lay outside the gene matches. The CDR3 bases are TGTGCCAGCAGCTTGTCCCCAGGTACAGGGGTAAAGAACACTGAAGCTTTCTTT. Protein product: CASSLSPGTGVKNTEAFF.

This sequence joins TRBV7-9 and TRBJ1-1; no clear D. In germline, CDR1 is SEHNR, CDR2 FQNEAQ (reference sequence). This CDR3 has 13 residues. The ends were cut back, 6 bases at V and 4 bases at J, with 12 bases in the middle. The CDR3 DNA follows: TGTGCCAGCAGACGTACTGGGAGCACTGAAGCTTTCTTT. Amino acids: CASRRTGSTEAFF.

V and J are TRBV5-1 and TRBJ2-1, with TRBD2 matching over 7 bases. This CDR3 comprises 18 residues. Trimming took 4 bases from V and 2 from J; bases not matched to a gene: 15. The germline gives CDR1 SGHRS, CDR2 YFSETQ. The CDR3 nucleotides read TGCGCCAGCAGCCGCCACTTGACTAGCATCGTCCCCTACAATGAGCAGTTCTTC. Translation gives CASSRHLTSIVPYNEQFF.

The J gene is TRBJ2-7, the V gene TRBV28, with 10 nucleotides matching TRBD2. CDR1 is MDHEN and CDR2 is SYDVKM in the germline V gene. The CDR3 consists of 16 residues. The J segment lost 9 bases and the V segment lost 4 bases, leaving 15 bases of the junction unmatched. The DNA of the CDR3 is TGTGCCAGCAGTTCTAGTTGGGAGCTAGCGGGAGTGTGGCAGTACTTC. As protein: CASSSSWELAGVWQYF.

The chain employs TRBV9 and TRBJ2-2; 9 bases match TRBD2. Unmatched junction bases numbered 3, after V lost 0 bases and J lost 6 bases. CDR1 is SGDLS and CDR2 is YYNGEE in the germline V gene. This CDR3 has 15 amino acids. The CDR3 DNA reads as TGTGCCAGCAGCGTAGCCGGGACTAGCTCCGGGGAGCTGTTTTTT. Translated, it gives CASSVAGTSSGELFF.

The chain employs TRBV7-9 and TRBJ2-2, with 8 bases lining up with TRBD2. The germline V gene encodes CDR1 SEHNR and CDR2 FQNEAQ (reference sequence). With 6 bases clipped from V and 7 bases from J, the junction kept 4 bases outside the gene matches. The CDR3 covers 13 residues. The CDR3 nucleotides read TGTGCCAGCAGGCCCACTAGCGGCGGGGAGCTGTTTTTT. Residues: CASRPTSGGELFF.

The chain combines TRBV19 with TRBJ1-5; D perhaps matches TRBD1 (6 bases). V was cut by 7 bases and J by 7 bases, with 17 bases left in between. Germline V lookup: CDR1 LNHDA, CDR2 SQIVND (reference sequence). The CDR3 consists of 14 residues. This CDR3 is CASTIRGIGQPQHF. The CDR3, as DNA: TGTGCCAGTACCATCAGGGGTATTGGACAGCCCCAGCATTTT. The full variable domain, rest sourced from reference TRBV19 and TRBJ1-5, is DGGITQSPKYLFRKEGQNVTLSCEQNLNHDAMYWYRQDPGQGLRLIYYSQIVNDFQKGDIAEGYSVSREKKESFPLTVTSAQKNPTAFYLCASTIRGIGQPQHFGDGTRLSIL.

The chain is built from TRBV20-1 and TRBJ2-7, with TRBD1 as a possible D gene (6 bases). This CDR3 spans 11 amino acids. V dropped 6 bases and J dropped 6 bases, with 12 bases sitting between them. The germline V gene has CDR1 DFQATT and CDR2 SNEGSKA (reference sequence). In nucleotides, the CDR3 is TGCAGTGCCAGGGGTATGGGCGAGCAGTACTTC. Translation gives CSARGMGEQYF.

This chain joins TRBV7-3 and TRBJ2-1; D gene unclear. Per germline, CDR1 SGHTA and CDR2 FQGTGA. V gave up 5 bases and J gave up 7 bases, with 9 bases separating them. This CDR3 contains 12 residues. CDR3 amino acids: CASSQRPNEQFF. The CDR3 DNA reads TGTGCCAGCAGCCAGCGCCCGAATGAGCAGTTCTTC.

The table lists this clone with a count of one. The chain carries TRBV18 and TRBJ1-2; weak D call: TRBD1 (5 bases). This CDR3 is built from 12 residues. Trimming removed 4 bases from V and 8 bases from J, with 11 bases in between. CDR1 is KGHSH, CDR2 LQKENI, per germline. CDR3 DNA: TGTGCCAGCTCACGGGGGGTGGAGGGCTACACCTTC. This sequence encodes CASSRGVEGYTF.

The chain uses TRBV7-3 and TRBJ2-1; D is ambiguous. Per germline, CDR1 SGHTA and CDR2 FQGTGA. The CDR3 consists of 13 residues. V was trimmed by 2 bases and J by 7 bases, leaving 9 bases between them. Here the CDR3 reads CASSLGHLNEQFF. As DNA, the CDR3 is TGTGCCAGCAGCTTAGGCCACCTTAATGAGCAGTTCTTC.